The 2 T cell receptor beta chains listed next were all sequenced from one sample in a study of blood T cell repertoires in COVID-19. Here immunoSEQ multiplex PCR was the method, and the copy in TCRdb shows in-frame clones only, minus some. In the table there are some 150,000 clones, 70% to 85% of which are singletons. The sequenced sample consisted of peripheral blood. All receptors derive from a man aged 60 to 69 with COVID-19, enrolled during active disease.

The chain is built from TRBV19 and TRBJ2-3; 8 bases fit TRBD2. CDR3 size: 14 residues. Losses at the gene ends were 1 base for V and 6 bases for J; bases not matched to a gene: 3. Germline V lookup: CDR1 LNHDA, CDR2 SQIVND (reference sequence). CDR3 loop: CASSIAGGEDTQYF. The CDR3 DNA follows: TGTGCCAGTAGTATAGCGGGAGGGGAGGATACGCAGTATTTT.

This chain uses TRBV29-1 with TRBJ2-5; 11 bases fit TRBD2. This CDR3 has 17 amino acids. Per the germline V gene, CDR1 is SQVTM and CDR2 is ANQGSEA. Trimming at V came to 3 bases and at J to 5 bases, leaving 14 bases not matched to a gene. In nucleotides, the CDR3 is TGCAGCGTTGAGGCTAGCGGGGGGAGCTACGAGGGGGAGACCCAGTACTTC. This sequence encodes CSVEASGGSYEGETQYF.